Following are 8 T cell receptor beta chains from one sample sequenced in a study of regulatory T cells in long-lasting Graves disease. Construction of TCR beta libraries relied on iRepertoire HTBI primers and on Arm-PCR targeting CDR3 regions. From the multiplex PCR reads, TCRdb called clonotypes with MiXCR, one entry per CDR3 protein. Of a few hundred thousand distinct CDR3 sequences in the sample, 20% to 25% were seen once. Stated time point: persistent/refractory GD, antithyroid drugs over 5 years with positive TRAb. Extracted RNA from PBMCs served as the source of the TCR library. The sample in question was peripheral blood mononuclear cells (PBMCs), obtained when the disease was refractory, from a patient treated with antithyroid drugs. These receptors originate from a female donor with Graves disease.

V gene TRBV6-5 combines with J gene TRBJ1-3; no firm D call. There are 12 residues in the CDR3. Trimming left V 2 bases short and J 8 bases short, with 7 bases between. The germline CDR1 and CDR2 sequences are MNHEY and SVGAGI. The CDR3 is CASSYGEDTIYF. The CDR3 nucleotides are TGTGCCAGCAGTTACGGGGAGGACACCATATATTTT.

The chain has TRBV6-2 or TRBV6-3 and TRBJ2-7; D possibly matches TRBD1 or TRBD2 (5 bases each). V dropped 6 bases and J dropped 4 bases, with 16 bases sitting between them. Germline-derived CDR1 and CDR2 are MNHEY and SVGEGT. The CDR3 is 14 residues long. CDR3 in DNA: TGTGCCAGCAGAGGTGGGACCCAACCGTACGAGCAGTACTTC. Its translation: CASRGGTQPYEQYF.

This sequence joins TRBV3-1 and TRBJ2-7; D unclear. From germline, CDR1 is LGHDT and CDR2 YNNKEL (reference sequence). Trimming removed 2 bases at V and 5 bases at J, with 7 bases between. The CDR3 loop spans 12 amino acids. The CDR3 region has the DNA TGTGCCAGCAGCCAAAATTTACACGAGCAGTACTTC. This translates into CASSQNLHEQYF.

This clonotype was found a few times. This CDR3 is CAWNTGGTEAFF. CDR3 nucleotides: TGTGCCTGGAATACAGGGGGCACTGAAGCTTTCTTT. The chain recombines TRBV30 with TRBJ1-1; 8 bases map to TRBD1. With V trimmed by 4 bases and J by 4 bases, 2 bases remained unmatched. This CDR3 is 12 amino acids long. Germline loops: CDR1 GTSNPN, CDR2 SVGIG (reference sequence).

The chain is built from TRBV6-1 and TRBJ1-1, with 7 bases identical to TRBD1. This CDR3 comprises 13 residues. The V gene's germline CDR1 is MNHNS and CDR2 SASEGT. Trimming at V came to 9 bases and at J to 0 bases, leaving 4 bases not matched to a gene. The CDR3 loop is CASQTGMNTEAFF. As DNA, the CDR3 is TGTGCCAGTCAGACAGGGATGAACACTGAAGCTTTCTTT.

This clonotype has a count of ten or more. The chain combines TRBV28 with TRBJ1-5, with a possible D match to TRBD1 (6 bases). The CDR3 length is 14 residues. V lost 8 bases and J lost 4, with 15 bases in between. Germline V gene sequence: CDR1 MDHEN, CDR2 SYDVKM. CDR3 DNA: TGTGCCAGCGGGGGGGCCTACGGGAATCAGCCCCAGCATTTT. Translation gives CASGGAYGNQPQHF.

The V and J genes are TRBV12-3 or TRBV12-4 and TRBJ2-2, with D hard to call. CDR3 length: 12 amino acids. The germline V and J ends were trimmed by 7 bases and 7 bases, with 10 bases remaining between them. Written as DNA, the CDR3 is TGTGCCAGCACTCGGCTAGGCGGGGAGCTGTTTTTT. This gives the protein CASTRLGGELFF.

This clonotype was seen ten or more times. J is TRBJ2-7 and V is TRBV5-1, with TRBD2 as a possible D gene (5 bases). Germline V gene lookup returns CDR1 SGHRS and CDR2 YFSETQ. The V and J ends lost 4 bases and 2 bases respectively, with 10 bases between them. The CDR3 spans 13 residues. This chain's CDR3 is CASSPMGAYEQYF. CDR3 in DNA: TGCGCCAGCAGCCCTATGGGAGCCTACGAGCAGTACTTC.